The following is a TCR beta chain sequence with its context. This CDR3 region has 13 residues. Germline values: CDR1 LNHDA, CDR2 SQIVND (reference sequence). V was clipped by 4 bases and J by 4 bases, with 8 bases between them. Primers for the PCR totalled 60 Vbeta and 13 Jbeta. Profiling relied on immunoSEQ multiplex PCR, and the TCRdb table lists in-frame clones only, not all of them. The sample records 85,000 to 100,000 clones, over 70% being singletons. This sample was included in a study of cytomegalovirus exposure and HLA in healthy donors. This TCR derives from a man aged 45-65 years in good health and CMV-seropositive. The chain has TRBV19 and TRBJ1-3; D is unclear. Sequenced: PBMCs. CDR3 amino acids: CASSTQRGNTIYF. The CDR3 DNA reads TGTGCCAGTAGTACTCAGAGGGGAAACACCATATATTTT.